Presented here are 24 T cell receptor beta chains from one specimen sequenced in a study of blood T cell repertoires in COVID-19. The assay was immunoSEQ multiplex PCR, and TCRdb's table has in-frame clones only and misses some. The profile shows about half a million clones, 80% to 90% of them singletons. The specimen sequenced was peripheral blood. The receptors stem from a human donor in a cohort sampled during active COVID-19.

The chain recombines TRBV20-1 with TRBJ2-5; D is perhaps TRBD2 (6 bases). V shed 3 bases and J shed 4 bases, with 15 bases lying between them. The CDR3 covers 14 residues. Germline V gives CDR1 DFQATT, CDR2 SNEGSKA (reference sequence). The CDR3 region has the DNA TGCAGTGCTAGTCTTGCGGTGGGGGGAGAGACCCAGTACTTC. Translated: CSASLAVGGETQYF.

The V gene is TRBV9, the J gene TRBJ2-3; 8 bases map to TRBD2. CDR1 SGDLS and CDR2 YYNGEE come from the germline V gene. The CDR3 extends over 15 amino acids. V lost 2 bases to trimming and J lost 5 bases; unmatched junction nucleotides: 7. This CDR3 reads CASSVSGDWGDTQYF. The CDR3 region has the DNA TGTGCCAGCAGCGTTAGCGGGGACTGGGGAGATACGCAGTATTTT.

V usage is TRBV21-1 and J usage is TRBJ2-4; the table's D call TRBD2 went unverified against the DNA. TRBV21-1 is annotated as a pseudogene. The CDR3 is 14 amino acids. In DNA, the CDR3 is TGTGCCAGCAGCAAAGAACTATTCAAAAACATTCAGTACTTC. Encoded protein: CASSKELFKNIQYF.

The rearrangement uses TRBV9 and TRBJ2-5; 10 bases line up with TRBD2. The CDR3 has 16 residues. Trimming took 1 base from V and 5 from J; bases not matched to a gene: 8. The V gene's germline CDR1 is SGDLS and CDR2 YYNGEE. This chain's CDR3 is CASSVSGRARWETQYF. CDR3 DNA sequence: TGTGCCAGCAGCGTAAGCGGGAGGGCTAGATGGGAGACCCAGTACTTC.

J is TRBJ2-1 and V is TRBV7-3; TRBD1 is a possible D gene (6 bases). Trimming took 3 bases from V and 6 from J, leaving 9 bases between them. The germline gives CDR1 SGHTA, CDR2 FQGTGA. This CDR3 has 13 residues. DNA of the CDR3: TGTGCCAGCAGCTTTAAAGGGGGCAATGAGCAGTTCTTC. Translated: CASSFKGGNEQFF. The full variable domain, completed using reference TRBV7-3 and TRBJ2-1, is GAGVSQTPSNKVTEKGKYVELRCDPISGHTALYWYRQSLGQGPEFLIYFQGTGAADDSGLPNDRFFAVRPEGSVSTLKIQRTERGDSAVYLCASSFKGGNEQFFGPGTRLTVL.

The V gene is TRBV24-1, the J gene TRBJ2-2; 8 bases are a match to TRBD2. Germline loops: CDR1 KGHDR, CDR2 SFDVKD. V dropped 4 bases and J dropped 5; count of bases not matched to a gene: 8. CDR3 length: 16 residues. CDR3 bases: TGTGCCACCAGTGAGGCCTCCGGGACTAGAACCGGGGAGCTGTTTTTT. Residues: CATSEASGTRTGELFF.

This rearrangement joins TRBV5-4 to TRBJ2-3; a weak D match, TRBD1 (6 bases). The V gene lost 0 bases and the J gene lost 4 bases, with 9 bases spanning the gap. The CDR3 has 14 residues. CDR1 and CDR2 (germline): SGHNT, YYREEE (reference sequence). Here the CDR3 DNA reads TGTGCCAGCAGCTTGGGGGGGCCGGCAGATACGCAGTATTTT. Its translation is CASSLGGPADTQYF. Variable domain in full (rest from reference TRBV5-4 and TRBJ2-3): ETGVTQSPTHLIKTRGQQVTLRCSSQSGHNTVSWYQQALGQGPQFIFQYYREEENGRGNFPPRFSGLQFPNYSSELNVNALELDDSALYLCASSLGGPADTQYFGPGTRLTVL.

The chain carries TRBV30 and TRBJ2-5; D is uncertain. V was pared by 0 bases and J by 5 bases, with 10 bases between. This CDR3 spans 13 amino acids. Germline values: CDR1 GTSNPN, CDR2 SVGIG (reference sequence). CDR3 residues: CAWSVRWRETQYF. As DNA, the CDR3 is TGTGCCTGGAGTGTACGGTGGCGGGAGACCCAGTACTTC.

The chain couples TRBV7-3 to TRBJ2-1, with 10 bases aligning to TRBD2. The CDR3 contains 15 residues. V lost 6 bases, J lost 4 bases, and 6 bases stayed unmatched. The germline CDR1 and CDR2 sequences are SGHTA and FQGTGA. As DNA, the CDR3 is TGTGCCAGCAGTTATACTAGCGGGATTTACAATGAGCAGTTCTTC. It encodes CASSYTSGIYNEQFF.

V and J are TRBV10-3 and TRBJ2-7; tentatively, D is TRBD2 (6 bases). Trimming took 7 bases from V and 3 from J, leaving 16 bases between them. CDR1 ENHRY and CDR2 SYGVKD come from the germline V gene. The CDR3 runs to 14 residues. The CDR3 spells CAITAAGTSYEQYF. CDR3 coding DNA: TGTGCCATCACCGCCGCGGGAACGAGCTACGAGCAGTACTTC.

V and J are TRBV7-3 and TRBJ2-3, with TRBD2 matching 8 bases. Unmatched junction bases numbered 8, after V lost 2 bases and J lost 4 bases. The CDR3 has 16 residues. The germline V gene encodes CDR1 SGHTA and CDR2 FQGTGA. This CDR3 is CASSLELAGGADTQYF. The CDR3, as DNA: TGTGCCAGCAGCTTAGAATTGGCGGGAGGAGCAGATACGCAGTATTTT.

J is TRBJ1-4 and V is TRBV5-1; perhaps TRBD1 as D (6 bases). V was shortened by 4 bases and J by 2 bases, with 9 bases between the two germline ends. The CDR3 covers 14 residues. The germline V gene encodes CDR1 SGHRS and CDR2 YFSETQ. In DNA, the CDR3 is TGCGCCAGCAGCGCCAGGGGCACTAATGAAAAACTGTTTTTT. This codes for CASSARGTNEKLFF. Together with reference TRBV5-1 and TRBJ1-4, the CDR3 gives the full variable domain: KAGVTQTPRYLIKTRGQQVTLSCSPISGHRSVSWYQQTPGQGLQFLFEYFSETQRNKGNFPGRFSGRQFSNSRSEMNVSTLELGDSALYLCASSARGTNEKLFFGSGTQLSVL.

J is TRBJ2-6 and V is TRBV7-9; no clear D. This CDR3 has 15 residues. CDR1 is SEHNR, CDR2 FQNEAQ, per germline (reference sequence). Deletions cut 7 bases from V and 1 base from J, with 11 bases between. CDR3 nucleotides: TGTGCCAGCACCCTCCGGGTATCTGGGGCCAACGTCCTGACTTTC. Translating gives CASTLRVSGANVLTF. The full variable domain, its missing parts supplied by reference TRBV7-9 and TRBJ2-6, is DTGVSQNPRHKITKRGQNVTFRCDPISEHNRLYWYRQTLGQGPEFLTYFQNEAQLEKSRLLSDRFSAERPKGSFSTLEIQRTEQGDSAMYLCASTLRVSGANVLTFGAGSRLTVL.

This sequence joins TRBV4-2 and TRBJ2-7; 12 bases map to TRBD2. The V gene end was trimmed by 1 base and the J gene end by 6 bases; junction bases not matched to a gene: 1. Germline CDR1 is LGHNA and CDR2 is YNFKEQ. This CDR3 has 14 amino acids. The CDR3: CASSQASGRAEQYF. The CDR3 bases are TGTGCCAGCAGCCAAGCTAGCGGGAGGGCCGAGCAGTACTTC.

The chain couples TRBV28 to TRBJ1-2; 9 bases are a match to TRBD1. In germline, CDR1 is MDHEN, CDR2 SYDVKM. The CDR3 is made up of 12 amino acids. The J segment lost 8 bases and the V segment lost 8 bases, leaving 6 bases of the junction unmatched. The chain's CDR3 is CASSGTGIGYTF. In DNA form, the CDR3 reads TGTGCCAGCTCCGGGACAGGGATCGGCTACACCTTC.

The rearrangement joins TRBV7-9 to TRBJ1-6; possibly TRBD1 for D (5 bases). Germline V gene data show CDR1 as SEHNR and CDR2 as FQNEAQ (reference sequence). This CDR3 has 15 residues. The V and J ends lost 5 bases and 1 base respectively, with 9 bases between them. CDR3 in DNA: TGTGCCAGCAGCCCCCAGGGTTCCTATAATTCACCCCTCCACTTT. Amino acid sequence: CASSPQGSYNSPLHF.

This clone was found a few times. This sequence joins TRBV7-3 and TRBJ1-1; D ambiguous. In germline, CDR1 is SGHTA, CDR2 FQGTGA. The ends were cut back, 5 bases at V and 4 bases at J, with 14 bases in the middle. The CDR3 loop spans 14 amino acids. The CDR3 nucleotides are TGTGCCAGCAGCCCTAATCCCCGTAGCACTGAAGCTTTCTTT. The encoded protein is CASSPNPRSTEAFF.

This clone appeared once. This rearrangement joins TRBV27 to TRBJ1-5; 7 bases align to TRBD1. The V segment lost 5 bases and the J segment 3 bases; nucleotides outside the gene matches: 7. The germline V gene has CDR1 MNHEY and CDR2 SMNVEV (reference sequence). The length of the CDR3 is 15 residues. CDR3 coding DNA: TGTGCCAGCAGTCGGATAGGGGGCGACAATCAGCCCCAGCATTTT. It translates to CASSRIGGDNQPQHF.

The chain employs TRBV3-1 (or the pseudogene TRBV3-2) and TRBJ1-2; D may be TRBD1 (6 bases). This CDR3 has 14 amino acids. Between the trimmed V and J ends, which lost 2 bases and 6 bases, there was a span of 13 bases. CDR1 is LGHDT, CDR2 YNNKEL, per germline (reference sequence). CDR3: CASSQSGTRNGYTF. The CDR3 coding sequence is TGTGCCAGCAGCCAATCCGGGACAAGGAATGGCTACACCTTC.

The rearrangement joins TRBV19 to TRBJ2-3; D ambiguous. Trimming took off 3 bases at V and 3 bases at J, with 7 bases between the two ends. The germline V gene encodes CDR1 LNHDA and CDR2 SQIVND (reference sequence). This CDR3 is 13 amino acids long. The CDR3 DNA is TGTGCCAGTAGTATCCGGAGAACAGATACGCAGTATTTT. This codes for CASSIRRTDTQYF.

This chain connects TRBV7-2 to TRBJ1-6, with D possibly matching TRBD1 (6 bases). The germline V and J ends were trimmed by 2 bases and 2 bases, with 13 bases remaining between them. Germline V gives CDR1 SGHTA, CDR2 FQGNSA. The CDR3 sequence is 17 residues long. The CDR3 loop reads CASSLPDSLTYNSPLHF. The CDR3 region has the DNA TGTGCCAGCAGCTTACCGGACAGTCTCACCTATAATTCACCCCTCCACTTT.

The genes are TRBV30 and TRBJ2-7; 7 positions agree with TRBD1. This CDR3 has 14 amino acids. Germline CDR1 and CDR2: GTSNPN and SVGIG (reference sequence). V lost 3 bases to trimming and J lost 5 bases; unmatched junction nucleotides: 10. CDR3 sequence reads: CAWSRVAGGHEQYF. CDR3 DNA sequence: TGTGCCTGGAGCAGGGTGGCAGGGGGACACGAGCAGTACTTC.

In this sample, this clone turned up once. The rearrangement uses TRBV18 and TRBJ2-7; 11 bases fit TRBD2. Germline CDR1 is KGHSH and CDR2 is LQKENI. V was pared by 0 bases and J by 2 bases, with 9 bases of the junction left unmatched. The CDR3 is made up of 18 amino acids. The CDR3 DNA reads TGTGCCAGCTCACCACCACTAGCGGGGGATCAGGGAACCTACGAGCAGTACTTC. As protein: CASSPPLAGDQGTYEQYF.

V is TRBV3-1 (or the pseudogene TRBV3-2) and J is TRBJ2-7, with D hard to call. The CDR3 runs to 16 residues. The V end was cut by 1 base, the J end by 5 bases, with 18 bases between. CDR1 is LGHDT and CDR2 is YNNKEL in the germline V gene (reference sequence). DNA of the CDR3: TGTGCCAGCAGCCAAGTCGGAGTTCGAGTTTTCGACGAGCAGTACTTC. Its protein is CASSQVGVRVFDEQYF.